The 16 T cell receptor beta chains in this list originate from one sample, sequenced in a study of cytomegalovirus exposure and HLA in healthy donors. PCR primers comprised 60 Vbeta and 13 Jbeta primers. Produced via immunoSEQ multiplex PCR; TCRdb's table is partial and in-frame only. Among around 200,000 clones listed, roughly 79% were seen once. The sequenced material came from PBMCs. Source of these receptors: a man aged 25 to 40 in good health and CMV-seronegative.

The J gene is TRBJ2-1, the V gene TRBV5-6; TRBD2 matches 9 bases. This CDR3 is built from 16 residues. Germline V CDR1 and CDR2: SGHDT, YYEEEE. J was trimmed by 1 base and V by 3 bases; bases with no gene match: 5. The CDR3 nucleotides read TGTGCCAGCAGCTCCTTTCTAGCGGGGTCCTACAATGAGCAGTTCTTC. This sequence encodes CASSSFLAGSYNEQFF. Using reference TRBV5-6 and TRBJ2-1 for the parts outside the CDR3, the full variable domain is DAGVTQSPTHLIKTRGQQVTLRCSPKSGHDTVSWYQQALGQGPQFIFQYYEEEERQRGNFPDRFSGHQFPNYSSELNVNALLLGDSALYLCASSSFLAGSYNEQFFGPGTRLTVL.

The chain uses TRBV6-1 and TRBJ1-3, with 7 bases identical to TRBD1. Germline V gene sequence: CDR1 MNHNS, CDR2 SASEGT. The CDR3 is 17 residues long. With 3 bases clipped from V and 0 bases from J, the junction kept 8 bases outside the gene matches. For the CDR3, the DNA is TGTGCCAGCAGTGAGGTTCAGGGGGTCGCCTCTGGAAACACCATATATTTT. Protein product: CASSEVQGVASGNTIYF.

The chain links TRBV4-1 to TRBJ2-5; the match to TRBD1 covers 8 bases. The ends lost 0 bases at V and 7 bases at J; junction bases unmatched: 7. In germline, CDR1 is MGHRA, CDR2 YSYEKL. CDR3 length: 15 residues. The CDR3 coding sequence is TGCGCCAGCAGCCAAGACGGACAGGGCCTTGGGACCCAGTACTTC. It yields the protein CASSQDGQGLGTQYF.

The genes are TRBV6-5 and TRBJ1-5; D is possibly TRBD1 (5 bases). The germline V and J ends were trimmed by 5 bases and 4 bases, with 9 bases remaining between them. The CDR3 is 13 amino acids. The germline gives CDR1 MNHEY, CDR2 SVGAGI. CDR3: CASSSWTNQPQHF. DNA of the CDR3: TGTGCCAGCAGTAGTTGGACAAATCAGCCCCAGCATTTT.

The rearrangement joins TRBV28 to TRBJ2-5; D gene unclear. V was pared by 6 bases and J by 3 bases, with 11 bases between. Germline CDR1 reads MDHEN; CDR2 reads SYDVKM. This CDR3 is built from 13 residues. In DNA form, the CDR3 reads TGTGCCAGCAGGGGCAGAAAAGAAGAGACCCAGTACTTC. Protein sequence: CASRGRKEETQYF.

Here the CDR3 reads CASSLTGGNEKLFF. In nucleotides, the CDR3 is TGTGCCAGCAGTCTGACAGGGGGCAATGAAAAACTGTTTTTT. The gene calls are TRBV6-5 and TRBJ1-4, with 10 bases aligning to TRBD1. The CDR3 covers 14 residues. Germline values: CDR1 MNHEY, CDR2 SVGAGI. The ends lost 5 bases at V and 5 bases at J; junction bases unmatched: 2.

The rearrangement links TRBV28 to TRBJ2-4, with 10 positions matching TRBD1. This CDR3 spans 20 amino acids. Germline lookup yields CDR1 MDHEN and CDR2 SYDVKM. V dropped 5 bases and J dropped 0; count of bases not matched to a gene: 16. CDR3 loop: CASSPIRDRGLRIAKNIQYF. The CDR3 coding sequence is TGTGCCAGCAGTCCGATCCGGGACAGGGGTTTGAGGATAGCCAAAAACATTCAGTACTTC.

The chain recombines TRBV29-1 with TRBJ1-2; no reliable D call. The CDR3 runs 13 residues. The germline gives CDR1 SQVTM, CDR2 ANQGSEA. Trimming took 5 bases from V and 1 from J, leaving 11 bases between them. The CDR3 reads CSVSMSVNYGYTF. CDR3 nucleotides: TGCAGCGTTTCAATGTCAGTTAACTATGGCTACACCTTC.

This chain connects TRBV10-2 to TRBJ1-2; D remains unclear. This CDR3 region has 13 residues. Per the germline V gene, CDR1 is WSHSY and CDR2 is SAAADI. The V end lost 0 bases, the J end lost 8 bases, and 10 bases lay between the germline ends. The CDR3 reads CASSESRVHGYTF. CDR3 bases: TGCGCCAGCAGTGAGTCTCGGGTACACGGCTACACCTTC.

This clone was found a few times. The chain recombines TRBV25-1 with TRBJ2-7; no firm D call. Trimming removed 4 bases at V and 2 bases at J, with 12 bases between. This CDR3 is 14 amino acids long. Germline V gene lookup returns CDR1 MGHDK and CDR2 SYGVNS. The CDR3 nucleotides read TGTGCCAGCAGTGCCCCTCAGGCTCCCTACGAGCAGTACTTC. Its protein product is CASSAPQAPYEQYF.

This chain joins TRBV23-1 and TRBJ2-7, with 10 bases identical to TRBD1. TRBV23-1 is filed as an ORF, its function uncertain. This CDR3 comprises 18 residues. With V trimmed by 2 bases and J by 1 base, 11 bases remained unmatched. The CDR3, as DNA: TGCGCCAGCAGTCAACATCCTGGTGGGACAGGGGTTTCCTACGAGCAGTACTTC. Its translation: CASSQHPGGTGVSYEQYF.

The V gene is TRBV28, the J gene TRBJ2-5, with 12 bases aligning to TRBD2. The CDR3 consists of 17 residues. With V trimmed by 7 bases and J by 2 bases, 11 bases remained unmatched. CDR1 MDHEN and CDR2 SYDVKM come from the germline V gene. The CDR3 nucleotides read TGTGCCAGCACCCTAGGGGTGACTAGCGGGAGACAAGAGACCCAGTACTTC. It is translated as CASTLGVTSGRQETQYF.

This sequence joins TRBV6-1 and TRBJ1-6, with TRBD1 identical over 7 bases. With 6 bases clipped from V and 5 bases from J, the junction kept 7 bases outside the gene matches. The CDR3 runs to 15 residues. Germline CDR1 reads MNHNS; CDR2 reads SASEGT. CDR3 nucleotides: TGTGCCAGCAGAGGGGACAGCTCGAATAATTCACCCCTCCACTTT. The encoded protein is CASRGDSSNNSPLHF.

The V call is TRBV7-9, the J call TRBJ2-3; the match to TRBD2 covers 11 bases. Germline V lookup: CDR1 SEHNR, CDR2 FQNEAQ (reference sequence). This CDR3 spans 17 amino acids. V gave up 5 bases and J gave up 1 base; unmatched junction bases: 8. For the CDR3, the DNA is TGTGCCAGCAGCCCCGGTCAACTAGCGGGAGGCACAGATACGCAGTATTTT. Protein product: CASSPGQLAGGTDTQYF. The whole variable domain, remainder taken from reference TRBV7-9 and TRBJ2-3, is DTGVSQNPRHKITKRGQNVTFRCDPISEHNRLYWYRQTLGQGPEFLTYFQNEAQLEKSRLLSDRFSAERPKGSFSTLEIQRTEQGDSAMYLCASSPGQLAGGTDTQYFGPGTRLTVL.

The chain links TRBV2 to TRBJ2-7; TRBD2 agrees at 10 bases. After removal of 2 bases from V and 5 bases from J, the junction contained 9 bases not matched to a gene. Germline V gene sequence: CDR1 SNHLY, CDR2 FYNNEI. CDR3 size: 16 residues. CDR3 sequence: CASSESSGSLTNEQYF. The CDR3 nucleotides are TGTGCCAGCAGTGAATCTAGCGGGAGTTTGACGAACGAGCAGTACTTC.

This rearrangement joins TRBV7-3 to TRBJ2-1, with D possibly TRBD2 on 5 matching bases. CDR1 SGHTA and CDR2 FQGTGA come from the germline V gene. V lost 4 bases and J 12 bases, leaving 16 bases between the germline ends. The CDR3 has 13 residues. The CDR3 DNA reads TGTGCCAGCAGCTCAGAACTAGTATCGGGGCAGTTCTTC. Translation: CASSSELVSGQFF.